One T cell receptor beta chain is described in this entry. Its antigen remains unidentified. Ophthalmopathy patients had Clinical Activity Score at least 3, NOSPECS grade at least 4, duration under 3 months. Used for diagnoses were clinical symptoms, serum thyroxine and TRAb, thyroid ultrasound and orbital computed tomography. It was 10 ml of fresh peripheral blood that supplied the PBMCs. The data originate from a study of T cells in Graves' hyperthyroidism and ophthalmopathy. General observations from the study: Appearing also in blood were most of the thyroid clonotypes expanded above 0.001.

RNA transcripts gave rise to amplified TCR beta CDR3 regions. Carried out on the TCR CDR3, a first-round RT-PCR used the HTBI primer set. TCRdb re-derived calls from the multiplex PCR reads in MiXCR, one entry per CDR3 protein. There are around 610,000 distinct CDR3 sequences in the sample; about 15% occur only once, and about 4% lies in the top ten. This CDR3 is 14 amino acids long. Germline-derived CDR1 and CDR2 are LNHDA and SQIVND (reference sequence). Germline trimming cut 6 bases from V and 4 bases from J; bases unmatched to any gene: 3. The rearrangement uses TRBV19 and TRBJ1-6, with TRBD1 matching 7 bases. The TCR was taken from a woman in her thirties or forties with Graves' ophthalmopathy. What was sequenced was blood. The CDR3 protein is CASRPTGYNSPLHF. The CDR3 nucleotides are TGTGCCAGTAGGCCGACAGGGTATAATTCACCCCTCCACTTT.